This is a list of T cell receptor beta chains from one sample in a study of T cells in Graves' hyperthyroidism and ophthalmopathy. TCRdb analysed the multiplex PCR reads with MiXCR anew, one entry per CDR3 protein. The sample holds more than 95,000 distinct CDR3 sequences, roughly 50% seen once. Sequenced material: blood. These receptors were obtained from a man in his forties with Graves' hyperthyroidism. CDR3s include the opening cysteine and the closing phenylalanine or tryptophan. Fields, in order: clone size, J gene, V gene, D gene, CDR3 protein, CDR3 DNA. D genes are given only for firm matches. Size is stated for part of the rows, as once, few or many counts, or as a class when the clone is expanded.

- | TRBJ2-7 | TRBV7-9 | - | CASSLAGIGAISYEQYF | TGTGCCAGCAGCTTAGCCGGGATCGGGGCTATCTCCTACGAGCAGTACTTC
many | TRBJ2-7 | TRBV6-2/TRBV6-3 | TRBD2 | CASSPHSSGPRSYEQYF | TGTGCCAGCAGCCCTCACTCTAGCGGGCCTCGCTCCTACGAGCAGTACTTC
many | TRBJ1-3 | TRBV6-1 | TRBD1 | CASSALQGVGNTIYF | TGTGCCAGCAGTGCCCTACAGGGGGTCGGGAACACCATATATTTT
many | TRBJ2-3 | TRBV19 | - | CASSIDDRDADTQYF | TGTGCCAGTAGTATCGACGATCGGGACGCAGATACGCAGTATTTT
many | TRBJ2-5 | TRBV6-5 | - | CASSYGRSQETQYF | TGTGCCAGCAGTTACGGCAGATCCCAAGAGACCCAGTACTTC
many | TRBJ2-5 | TRBV7-2 | - | CASSFGSPQETQYF | TGTGCCAGCAGCTTTGGGTCCCCCCAGGAGACCCAGTACTTC
once | TRBJ1-2 | TRBV20-1 | TRBD1 | CSARDLDRGHTF | TGCAGTGCTAGAGATCTAGACAGGGGTCACACCTTC
many | TRBJ2-2 | TRBV2 | - | CASTRDPPVLFF | TGTGCCAGCACTCGGGATCCTCCGGTGCTGTTTTTT
many | TRBJ2-2 | TRBV19 | - | CASSITGELFF | TGTGCCAGTAGTATCACCGGGGAGCTGTTTTTT
- | TRBJ2-7 | TRBV10-2 | TRBD2 | CASTRGGGAYEQYF | TGCGCCAGTACAAGGGGCGGGGGGGCCTACGAGCAGTACTTC
- | TRBJ1-1 | TRBV18 | - | CASSPRRENTEAFF | TGTGCCAGCTCCCCTCGAAGGGAGAACACTGAAGCTTTCTTT
many | TRBJ2-2 | TRBV9 | TRBD2 | CASSVVGGTFPVTGELFF | TGTGCCAGCAGCGTAGTGGGGGGGACTTTTCCGGTCACCGGGGAGCTGTTTTTT
- | TRBJ2-3 | TRBV20-1 | TRBD2 | CSARTSGGSTDTQYF | TGCAGTGCTAGAACTAGCGGGGGAAGCACAGATACGCAGTATTTT
- | TRBJ2-7 | TRBV5-1 | - | CASSLIRVGTGEQYF | TGCGCCAGCAGCTTAATCAGGGTGGGCACCGGGGAGCAGTACTTC
- | TRBJ1-5 | TRBV29-1 | - | CSVDVAGPTYSNQPRHF | TGCAGCGTTGATGTGGCGGGGCCTACGTATAGCAATCAGCCCCGGCATTTT
many | TRBJ1-1 | TRBV9 | - | CASSVAMENTEAFF | TGTGCCAGCAGCGTAGCCATGGAGAACACTGAAGCTTTCTTT
many | TRBJ2-1 | TRBV29-1 | TRBD2 | CSVGWREGGLAFF | TGCAGCGTTGGATGGCGGGAGGGCGGGCTTGCGTTCTTC
many | TRBJ2-3 | TRBV15 | - | CATSREGWTDTQYF | TGTGCCACCAGCAGAGAGGGATGGACAGATACGCAGTATTTT
- | TRBJ2-2 | TRBV5-5 | TRBD1 | CASSAGDRYTGELFF | TGTGCCAGCAGCGCAGGGGACAGATACACCGGGGAGCTGTTTTTT
- | TRBJ2-6 | TRBV25-1 | - | CARGGTGANALTF | TGTGCCAGGGGCGGCACGGGGGCCAACGCCCTGACTTTC
- | TRBJ2-2 | TRBV7-9 | TRBD2 | CASSSPTSGSNTGELFF | TGTGCCAGCAGCTCGCCGACTAGCGGGAGTAACACCGGGGAGCTGTTTTTT
many | TRBJ1-1 | TRBV20-1 | TRBD1 | CSATGVINTEAFF | TGCAGTGCCACAGGGGTAATCAACACTGAAGCTTTCTTT
- | TRBJ2-7 | TRBV7-2 | - | CAWSPGQFYEQYF | TGTGCCTGGAGCCCTGGACAGTTCTACGAGCAGTACTTC
- | TRBJ2-3 | TRBV27 | - | CASSSYTFTDTQYF | TGTGCCAGCAGTTCATACACCTTCACAGATACGCAGTATTTT
many | TRBJ2-7 | TRBV10-3 | TRBD1 | CAISDPRWDSYEQYF | TGTGCCATCAGTGACCCCAGGTGGGACAGCTACGAGCAGTACTTC
- | TRBJ2-5 | TRBV9 | TRBD2 | CAGSLMGGETQYF | TGTGCCGGCAGCCTGATGGGGGGGGAGACCCAGTACTTC